The entry below describes one T cell receptor beta chain. Its antigen is as yet unknown. Using its own MiXCR run on the RT-PCR reads, TCRdb lists one record per CDR3 protein. The table lists fewer than 600,000 distinct CDR3 sequences, 6% to 9% of them singletons. This entry comes from a study of response to subunit inactivated influenza vaccine. Findings and limits, study-wide: With each seasonal influenza vaccination, the authors suggested, few new T cells are recruited.

The receptor's source is a man aged 50 to 69 who received an inactivated influenza vaccine. The specimen comprised PBMCs from blood, sampled approximately 25 months after vaccination.

The CDR3 coding sequence is TGCAGTGCTAGAGATCTTCATGAGCAGTTCTTC. This encodes CSARDLHEQFF. This chain links TRBV20-1 with TRBJ2-1, with unresolved D. The germline V gene encodes CDR1 DFQATT and CDR2 SNEGSKA (reference sequence). The CDR3 is 11 amino acids. Between the trimmed V and J ends, which lost 0 bases and 8 bases, there was a span of 5 bases.